These 6 T cell receptor beta chains were sequenced from one sample in a study of Ad26.COV2.S vaccination and SARS-CoV-2 variants. The treatment: about 20 received Ad26.COV2.S at low or high dose, single or two shots; several received placebo; per-sample allocation not given. Following the first vaccine or placebo injection, samples were taken on day 63. Generated by immunoSEQ multiplex PCR, the TCRdb table keeps only in-frame clones and is missing some. The data hold fewer than 500,000 clones, with approximately 90% observed a single time. The sequencing used peripheral blood, collected in a trial of Ad26.COV2.S vaccine versus placebo. These receptor sequences come from a person between 18 and 59 years old who received the Ad26.COV2.S COVID-19 vaccine or a placebo.

The chain couples TRBV9 to TRBJ2-2; 7 bases fit TRBD2. The germline CDR1 and CDR2 sequences are SGDLS and YYNGEE. J gave up 2 bases and V 0 bases, and 4 bases lay outside the gene matches. The CDR3 contains 16 residues. The CDR3: CASSVGLADNTGELFF. The CDR3 nucleotides read TGTGCCAGCAGCGTAGGACTAGCAGATAACACCGGGGAGCTGTTTTTT.

The chain combines TRBV27 with TRBJ2-7; maybe TRBD1 (5 bases). CDR3 length: 14 residues. The germline CDR1 and CDR2 sequences are MNHEY and SMNVEV (reference sequence). V lost 2 bases and J 4 bases, leaving 12 bases between the germline ends. The chain's CDR3 is CASSLGPQGYEQYF. CDR3 DNA sequence: TGTGCCAGCAGTTTAGGGCCGCAGGGTTACGAGCAGTACTTC.

The gene calls are TRBV7-6 and TRBJ2-3; D may be TRBD1 (5 bases). Germline V gives CDR1 SGHVS, CDR2 FNYEAQ. V lost 6 bases and J lost 5, with 15 bases in between. The length of the CDR3 is 14 residues. CDR3 nucleotides: TGTGCCAGCAGTCCAATAGGGGTAGGAGATACGCAGTATTTT. It translates to CASSPIGVGDTQYF.

The chain recombines TRBV30 with TRBJ2-1; TRBD2 aligns across 9 bases. The CDR3 covers 15 residues. Germline-derived CDR1 and CDR2 are GTSNPN and SVGIG (reference sequence). Trimming cost V 5 bases and J 7 bases; bases outside gene matches: 12. CDR3: CAWGDGASGKNEQFF. The CDR3 DNA follows: TGTGCCTGGGGGGACGGGGCTAGCGGGAAAAATGAGCAGTTCTTC.

The rearrangement links TRBV12-3 or TRBV12-4 to TRBJ2-2, with D perhaps TRBD1 (5 bases). The CDR3 sequence is 13 residues long. The germline V and J ends were trimmed by 6 bases and 4 bases, with 9 bases remaining between them. The CDR3 sequence is CASSPRGTGELFF. The CDR3 DNA reads as TGTGCCAGCAGCCCAAGGGGCACCGGGGAGCTGTTTTTT.

The chain joins TRBV10-3 to TRBJ2-2; 8 nucleotides agree with TRBD1. Per the germline V gene, CDR1 is ENHRY and CDR2 is SYGVKD. The CDR3 is 14 residues long. V dropped 4 bases and J dropped 6; count of bases not matched to a gene: 4. The DNA for the CDR3 is TGTGCCATCAGTGCGGACAGGGTGGCCGGGGAGCTGTTTTTT. Amino acids: CAISADRVAGELFF.